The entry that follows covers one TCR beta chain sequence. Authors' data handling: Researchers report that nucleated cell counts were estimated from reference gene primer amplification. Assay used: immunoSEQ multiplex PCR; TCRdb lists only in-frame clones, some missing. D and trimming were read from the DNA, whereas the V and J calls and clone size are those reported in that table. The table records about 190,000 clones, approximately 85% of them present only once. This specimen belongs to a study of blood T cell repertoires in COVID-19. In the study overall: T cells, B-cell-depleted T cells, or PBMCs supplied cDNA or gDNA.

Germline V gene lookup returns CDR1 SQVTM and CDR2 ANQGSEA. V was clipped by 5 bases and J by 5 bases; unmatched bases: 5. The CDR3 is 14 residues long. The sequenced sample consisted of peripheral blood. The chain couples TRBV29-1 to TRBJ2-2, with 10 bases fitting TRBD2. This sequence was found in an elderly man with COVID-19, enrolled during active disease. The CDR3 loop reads CSVRRTSGTGELFF. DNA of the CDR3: TGCAGCGTTCGAAGGACTAGCGGTACCGGGGAGCTGTTTTTT.